This TCR beta chain was sequenced in a study of blood T cell repertoires in COVID-19. Profiled with immunoSEQ multiplex PCR; TCRdb holds only in-frame clones, not every one. The sample lists tens of thousands of clones, roughly four fifths occurring once. The V segment lost 0 bases and the J segment 3 bases; nucleotides outside the gene matches: 4. CDR1 and CDR2 (germline): SGDLS, YYNGEE. This CDR3 is 15 amino acids long. This clone has more than one count but fewer than ten. The clonotype originates from a woman in her 70s with acute or convalescent COVID-19. This chain uses TRBV9 with TRBJ2-7, with 9 bases matching TRBD1. The sequenced material came from peripheral blood. CDR3 in DNA: TGTGCCAGCAGCGTAGCCCCGGGACAGGGCTACGAGCAGTACTTC. It codes for CASSVAPGQGYEQYF.